Each of the 10 T cell receptor beta chains below was sequenced from the same sample in a study of blood T cell repertoires in COVID-19. TCRdb's table, derived via immunoSEQ multiplex PCR, lists solely in-frame clones and lacks some. The profile shows some 700,000 clones, 90% of them singletons. The sample taken for sequencing was peripheral blood. The origin of the receptors is a woman aged 18-35 years with acute or convalescent COVID-19.

The chain couples TRBV10-3 to TRBJ2-2; D ambiguous. Germline CDR1 and CDR2: ENHRY and SYGVKD. Trimming shortened V by 10 bases and J by 8 bases, and 8 bases separated the two germline ends. CDR3 length: 10 residues. The CDR3 loop is CATREGELFF. CDR3 bases: TGTGCCACCCGCGAGGGGGAGCTGTTTTTT.

Written as DNA, the CDR3 is TGTGCCAGCAGCCGGACAGTTGACACTGAAGCTTTCTTT. Amino acid sequence: CASSRTVDTEAFF. V usage is TRBV7-9 and J usage is TRBJ1-1; tentative D call: TRBD1 (6 bases). Germline V gene lookup returns CDR1 SEHNR and CDR2 FQNEAQ (reference sequence). Trimming removed 5 bases from V and 3 bases from J, with 10 bases in between. There are 13 residues in the CDR3.

The chain is built from TRBV7-8 and TRBJ1-2; D is unresolved. Germline lookup yields CDR1 SGHVS and CDR2 FQNEAQ. CDR3 length: 15 amino acids. V gave up 5 bases and J gave up 8 bases, with 21 bases separating them. CDR3 nucleotides: TGTGCCAGCAGCCCGGACTCAGACTTCCGTGGGGGCTACACCTTC. This codes for CASSPDSDFRGGYTF.

The chain joins TRBV4-3 to TRBJ1-6; D call uncertain. V lost 1 base to trimming and J lost 7 bases, with 17 bases between them. Germline V gives CDR1 LGHNA, CDR2 YSLEER. The CDR3 extends over 17 amino acids. Here the CDR3 reads CASSQAPLEGMNSPLHF. CDR3 DNA sequence: TGCGCCAGCAGCCAAGCTCCACTGGAGGGTATGAATTCACCCCTCCACTTT.

The chain uses TRBV6-5 and TRBJ1-2; TRBD1 agrees at 11 bases. CDR3 size: 15 residues. Germline V gene sequence: CDR1 MNHEY, CDR2 SVGAGI. The trim removed 7 bases at V and 7 bases at J, leaving 11 bases unmatched. CDR3 loop: CASMDRGRGTSGYTF. For the CDR3, the DNA is TGTGCCAGCATGGACAGGGGGCGGGGAACGAGTGGCTACACCTTC.

The CDR3 reads CASSYAGLPGELFF. CDR3 nucleotides: TGTGCCAGCAGCTACGCGGGGCTGCCCGGGGAGCTGTTTTTT. V usage is TRBV11-2 and J usage is TRBJ2-2; D perhaps matches TRBD2 (6 bases). The CDR3 has 14 residues. Per the germline V gene, CDR1 is SGHAT and CDR2 is FQNNGV. The ends were cut back, 4 bases at V and 6 bases at J, with 12 bases in the middle.

The chain combines TRBV5-4 with TRBJ1-2, with D hard to call. The V end lost 1 base, the J end lost 0 bases, and 7 bases lay between the germline ends. Germline CDR1 reads SGHNT; CDR2 reads YYREEE (reference sequence). The CDR3 runs 14 residues. CDR3 DNA: TGTGCCAGCAGCTTGTACGGAGCTAACTATGGCTACACCTTC. Its translation: CASSLYGANYGYTF. Combining the CDR3 with reference TRBV5-4 and TRBJ1-2 gives the whole variable domain ETGVTQSPTHLIKTRGQQVTLRCSSQSGHNTVSWYQQALGQGPQFIFQYYREEENGRGNFPPRFSGLQFPNYSSELNVNALELDDSALYLCASSLYGANYGYTFGSGTRLTVV.

V and J are TRBV24-1 and TRBJ2-7, with 9 bases aligning to TRBD1. CDR1 is KGHDR and CDR2 is SFDVKD in the germline V gene. The CDR3 loop spans 15 amino acids. Unmatched junction bases numbered 7, after V lost 3 bases and J lost 5 bases. In nucleotides, the CDR3 is TGTGCCACCAGTGATCCGGGACAGGGCAGAGACGAGCAGTACTTC. It codes for CATSDPGQGRDEQYF.

At least ten counts were recorded for this clone. The chain links TRBV20-1 to TRBJ2-5, with D hard to call. The V gene lost 6 bases and the J gene lost 2 bases, with 7 bases spanning the gap. The CDR3 spans 11 residues. Germline CDR1 DFQATT, CDR2 SNEGSKA (reference sequence). The chain's CDR3 is CSAAWQETQYF. The CDR3 DNA sequence: TGCAGTGCGGCCTGGCAAGAGACCCAGTACTTC.

Remarks on this clone: Lacking the conserved final phenylalanine or tryptophan, this CDR3 likely reflects a read error. The J gene is TRBJ1-2, the V gene TRBV2; D unclear. The length of the CDR3 is 13 residues. The V gene lost 7 bases and the J gene lost 6 bases, with 15 bases spanning the gap. In germline, CDR1 is SNHLY, CDR2 FYNNEI. The CDR3 coding sequence is TGTGCCAGCACCTTCGAGGTTCCAGATGGCTACACCCTC. Its protein is CASTFEVPDGYTL.